This TCR beta chain was recovered during a study of shared clonotypes between healthy human individuals. Each of the donors was a healthy adult who was HIV-negative and had not had a recent acute infection or vaccination. Sequenced by immunoSEQ multiplex PCR; TCRdb stores in-frame clones only, minus some. The sample holds about 980,000 clones, 60% to 85% seen once. This CDR3 has 15 residues. The V gene's germline CDR1 is LGHNA and CDR2 YNFKEQ. Trimming stripped 1 base from V and 4 bases from J, with 10 bases between. The chain combines TRBV4-2 with TRBJ2-2, with D maybe TRBD2 (6 bases). The origin of this receptor is a young man in good health. Material for sequencing was memory CD4+ T cells sorted from blood. Subset specified: CD45RA-negative fraction. The CDR3 is CASSQGPSVTGELFF. CDR3 sequence (DNA): TGTGCCAGCAGCCAAGGGCCTAGCGTCACCGGGGAGCTGTTTTTT.